These 25 T cell receptor beta chains were sequenced from one sample in a study of OX40 agonist ivuxolimab in advanced cancers. TCRdb keeps only in-frame clones here, not all; method: immunoSEQ multiplex PCR. Here the sample spans around 150,000 clones, 85% to 95% being singletons. The sequenced sample was CD4+ or CD8+ T cells sorted from blood, obtained in a trial of the OX40 agonist ivuxolimab. These receptors were obtained from an adult with an advanced solid tumor such as melanoma, head and neck, liver or kidney cancer.

The chain recombines TRBV25-1 with TRBJ2-2; a weak D match, TRBD1 (5 bases). Germline V gene lookup returns CDR1 MGHDK and CDR2 SYGVNS. This CDR3 region has 15 residues. Trimming removed 0 bases from V and 3 bases from J, with 8 bases in between. DNA of the CDR3: TGTGCCAGCAGTGAATATAGGGGTTACACCGGGGAGCTGTTTTTT. Translation gives CASSEYRGYTGELFF.

The rearrangement uses TRBV6-1 and TRBJ1-1; possibly TRBD1 for D (5 bases). Trimming took 7 bases from V and 0 from J, leaving 15 bases between them. The CDR3 has 15 amino acids. The V gene's germline CDR1 is MNHNS and CDR2 SASEGT. The CDR3 protein is CASTTGGVMNTEAFF. DNA of the CDR3: TGTGCCAGCACCACTGGGGGGGTCATGAACACTGAAGCTTTCTTT.

The chain uses TRBV27 and TRBJ1-2, with no clear D. The CDR3 is 16 residues long. Trimming removed 6 bases from V and 0 bases from J, with 17 bases in between. CDR1 is MNHEY, CDR2 SMNVEV, per germline (reference sequence). CDR3 coding DNA: TGTGCCAGCAGCCCCCAACCCGCCGCCACTAACTATGGCTACACCTTC. This encodes CASSPQPAATNYGYTF.

V and J are TRBV25-1 and TRBJ2-7; possibly TRBD1 or TRBD2 for D (6 bases each). The CDR3 extends over 14 amino acids. Germline CDR1 is MGHDK and CDR2 is SYGVNS. The V gene lost 7 bases and the J gene lost 2 bases, with 15 bases spanning the gap. CDR3 residues: CASTTQGGPYEQYF. The DNA of the CDR3 is TGTGCCAGCACTACCCAAGGGGGGCCCTACGAGCAGTACTTC.

This chain links TRBV29-1 with TRBJ1-4, with TRBD1 matching 7 bases. V shed 2 bases, J shed 7 bases, and the junction held 10 bases outside the gene matches. The CDR3 runs to 15 residues. In germline, CDR1 is SQVTM, CDR2 ANQGSEA. The DNA of the CDR3 is TGCAGCGTTGAACTAAAGGACAGGTTCGGTGAAAAACTGTTTTTT. Amino acids: CSVELKDRFGEKLFF.

The J gene is TRBJ2-5, the V gene TRBV28; D is possibly TRBD2 (6 bases). V gave up 6 bases and J gave up 1 base, with 15 bases separating them. From germline, CDR1 is MDHEN and CDR2 SYDVKM. The CDR3 has 15 amino acids. The CDR3 sequence: CASSPWRDFQETQYF. The DNA for the CDR3 is TGTGCCAGCAGCCCTTGGAGGGATTTCCAAGAGACCCAGTACTTC. The complete variable domain, with remaining parts taken from reference TRBV28 and TRBJ2-5, reads DVKVTQSSRYLVKRTGEKVFLECVQDMDHENMFWYRQDPGLGLRLIYFSYDVKMKEKGDIPEGYSVSREKKERFSLILESASTNQTSMYLCASSPWRDFQETQYFGPGTRLLVL.

The V call is TRBV2, the J call TRBJ2-1; TRBD2 matches at 8 bases. CDR1 is SNHLY and CDR2 is FYNNEI in the germline V gene. V shed 9 bases and J 7 bases; nucleotides not matched to a gene: 8. This CDR3 is 13 amino acids long. The CDR3 DNA follows: TGTGCCAGATCAGCGGGAGAGTTTAATGAGCAGTTCTTC. Translating gives CARSAGEFNEQFF.

The chain couples TRBV7-2 to TRBJ2-2, with D uncertain. The germline V gene encodes CDR1 SGHTA and CDR2 FQGNSA. This CDR3 spans 13 amino acids. V was shortened by 5 bases and J by 5 bases, with 9 bases between the two germline ends. The CDR3 protein is CASSPTATGELFF. The DNA of the CDR3 is TGTGCCAGCAGCCCTACTGCTACCGGGGAGCTGTTTTTT. The variable domain in full, completed from reference TRBV7-2 and TRBJ2-2, reads GAGVSQSPSNKVTEKGKDVELRCDPISGHTALYWYRQSLGQGLEFLIYFQGNSAPDKSGLPSDRFSAERTGGSVSTLTIQRTQQEDSAVYLCASSPTATGELFFGEGSRLTVL.

This chain uses TRBV7-2 with TRBJ1-1; possibly TRBD1 for D (5 bases). Trimming pared 4 bases from V and 0 bases from J, leaving 21 bases between. Germline loops: CDR1 SGHTA, CDR2 FQGNSA. This CDR3 is built from 18 residues. CDR3 DNA sequence: TGTGCCAGCAGCTCAACCCCGGCCAGGGTGGTAGTGAACACTGAAGCTTTCTTT. Its protein is CASSSTPARVVVNTEAFF.

The rearrangement links TRBV12-5 to TRBJ2-3; D gene unclear. Deletions cut 5 bases from V and 1 base from J, with 7 bases between. Germline CDR1 reads LGHNT; CDR2 reads FRNRAP. The CDR3 contains 13 residues. This CDR3 is CASGTPGTDTQYF. The CDR3 nucleotides are TGTGCTAGTGGTACACCAGGCACAGATACGCAGTATTTT.

The V gene is TRBV25-1, the J gene TRBJ1-6, with D possibly being TRBD1 (5 bases). The CDR3 is made up of 13 amino acids. V lost 4 bases to trimming and J lost 8 bases, with 9 bases between them. Germline V lookup: CDR1 MGHDK, CDR2 SYGVNS. The CDR3, as DNA: TGTGCCAGCAGTGTACAGGAACATTCACCCCTCCACTTT. It codes for CASSVQEHSPLHF.

This chain uses TRBV19 with TRBJ2-5; TRBD1 or TRBD2 may be the D gene (5 bases each). The CDR3 spans 14 residues. Germline loops: CDR1 LNHDA, CDR2 SQIVND (reference sequence). The V end was cut by 7 bases, the J end by 5 bases, with 17 bases between. CDR3 in amino acids: CASKERRGRETQYF. CDR3 sequence (DNA): TGTGCCAGTAAAGAGCGAAGGGGACGGGAGACCCAGTACTTC.

V is TRBV30 and J is TRBJ1-1; the D is unclear. This CDR3 has 13 amino acids. V dropped 0 bases and J dropped 10 bases, with 15 bases sitting between them. CDR1 is GTSNPN and CDR2 is SVGIG in the germline V gene (reference sequence). In DNA form, the CDR3 reads TGTGCCTGGAGTGTACGGGAGGGCCTCGGAGCTTTCTTT. This encodes CAWSVREGLGAFF.

The gene calls are TRBV2 and TRBJ2-1; D possibly corresponds to TRBD2 (7 bases). The CDR3 spans 14 residues. The V gene lost 10 bases and the J gene lost 2 bases, with 15 bases spanning the gap. Germline loops: CDR1 SNHLY, CDR2 FYNNEI. For the CDR3, the DNA is TGTGCCACCGAAGGGGGGGGGACCTACAATGAGCAGTTCTTC. Its protein is CATEGGGTYNEQFF.

V usage is TRBV5-1 and J usage is TRBJ1-5; TRBD1 might be the D (6 bases). The CDR3 covers 18 residues. CDR1 SGHRS and CDR2 YFSETQ come from the germline V gene. Trimming removed 6 bases at V and 0 bases at J, with 22 bases between. The CDR3 region is CASNNWGAREYSNQPQHF. The CDR3 DNA is TGCGCCAGCAATAATTGGGGGGCCAGGGAATATAGCAATCAGCCCCAGCATTTT.

The chain joins TRBV5-6 to TRBJ2-2, with D tentatively TRBD1 or TRBD2 (5 bases each). CDR1 and CDR2 from the germline V gene are SGHDT and YYEEEE. The V end was cut by 7 bases, the J end by 3 bases, with 13 bases between. This CDR3 is built from 14 residues. For the CDR3, the DNA is TGTGCCAGCCGAACTTTGGGGGACACCGGGGAGCTGTTTTTT. It is translated as CASRTLGDTGELFF.

J is TRBJ2-1 and V is TRBV10-3, with D hard to call. The CDR3 has 12 amino acids. The ends were cut back, 6 bases at V and 4 bases at J, with 7 bases in the middle. Germline assignment: CDR1 ENHRY and CDR2 SYGVKD. The CDR3 region has the DNA TGTGCCATCAGGGACCATTACAATGAGCAGTTCTTC. The encoded protein is CAIRDHYNEQFF.

This clone has a single count. The rearrangement uses TRBV11-1 and TRBJ2-5; 12 positions agree with TRBD1. V shed 5 bases, J shed 4 bases, and the junction held 11 bases outside the gene matches. Germline CDR1 SGHAT, CDR2 FQDESV (reference sequence). The CDR3 runs 17 residues. Here the CDR3 reads CASSLNRGTGGRETQYF. The DNA of the CDR3 is TGTGCCAGCAGCCTCAATAGAGGGACAGGGGGCAGAGAGACCCAGTACTTC.

CDR3 region: CASSLGQGRNQPQHF. DNA of the CDR3: TGTGCCAGCAGCTTAGGGCAGGGTAGAAATCAGCCCCAGCATTTT. V usage is TRBV11-3 and J usage is TRBJ1-5; the D gene is possibly TRBD1 (5 bases). The CDR3 contains 15 residues. The V end was cut by 1 base, the J end by 4 bases, with 11 bases between. Germline V gene lookup returns CDR1 SGHNT and CDR2 YENEEA.

The chain carries TRBV12-5 and TRBJ2-5; the match to TRBD2 covers 8 bases. CDR3 length: 13 amino acids. Germline V gene lookup returns CDR1 LGHNT and CDR2 FRNRAP. The V gene end was trimmed by 7 bases and the J gene end by 2 bases; junction bases not matched to a gene: 3. The DNA of the CDR3 is TGTGCTAGTGCTACTAGCGGACAAGAGACCCAGTACTTC. It specifies CASATSGQETQYF.

Comments on this clone: One junction end does not reproduce the germline sequence, and a read error may be involved. The V call is TRBV4-3, the J call TRBJ1-4; D perhaps matches TRBD1 (6 bases). The CDR3 covers 16 residues. Germline V lookup: CDR1 LGHNA, CDR2 YSLEER. The CDR3 DNA is TGCGCCAGCACCCAACTTTGGACAGCGAGAAAGGAAAAACTGTTTTTT. It translates to CASTQLWTARKEKLFF.

The DNA for the CDR3 is TGTGCCAGCAGTCCTCGACAGGGCGATGAGCAGTTCTTC. This sequence encodes CASSPRQGDEQFF. The chain recombines TRBV6-5 with TRBJ2-1, with TRBD1 matching over 7 bases. The V gene end was trimmed by 5 bases and the J gene end by 8 bases; junction bases not matched to a gene: 6. There are 13 residues in the CDR3. From germline, CDR1 is MNHEY and CDR2 SVGAGI.

This clone has a single count. The V gene is TRBV9, the J gene TRBJ1-6; D might be TRBD1 (5 bases). The CDR3 covers 16 residues. V was pared by 0 bases and J by 1 base, with 8 bases between. Per the germline V gene, CDR1 is SGDLS and CDR2 is YYNGEE. The CDR3 DNA follows: TGTGCCAGCAGCGTAGGGGGGTCGTCCTATAATTCACCCCTCCACTTT. Translating gives CASSVGGSSYNSPLHF.

This rearrangement joins TRBV27 to TRBJ2-1; D not certain. Per germline, CDR1 MNHEY and CDR2 SMNVEV (reference sequence). The V and J ends lost 3 bases and 7 bases respectively, with 10 bases between them. The length of the CDR3 is 13 residues. As DNA, the CDR3 is TGTGCCAGCAGTTTTTCCGGACGGAATGAGCAGTTCTTC. Protein product: CASSFSGRNEQFF.

This clone was found once. This sequence joins TRBV5-1 and TRBJ2-7, with D maybe TRBD2 (7 bases). With 5 bases removed from V and 2 bases from J, the gap between germline ends came to 14 bases. The CDR3 sequence is 14 residues long. Per germline, CDR1 SGHRS and CDR2 YFSETQ. CDR3 nucleotides: TGCGCCAGCAGAGGGGGGGTTGGAACCTACGAGCAGTACTTC. As protein: CASRGGVGTYEQYF.